This T cell receptor (beta chain) originates from a study of blood T cell repertoires in COVID-19. Study-wide context: The study drew acute and convalescent COVID-19 samples from the United States, Italy and Spain. Nucleic acid was either cDNA or gDNA, and it came from T cells, B-cell-depleted T cells, or PBMCs.

In the authors' workflow: For nucleated cells, counts were estimated from reference gene primer amplification. This table comes from immunoSEQ multiplex PCR, and its TCRdb copy is limited to in-frame clones, with some not included. The V and J calls and clone size come from that table; D and trimming were worked out from the DNA. The repertoire includes roughly 180,000 clones, 75% to 90% of them detected once, and 2.1% sits in the top ten. The V and J ends lost 5 bases and 2 bases respectively, with 10 bases between them. The CDR3 has 14 amino acids. Germline V CDR1 and CDR2: MNHEY, SMNVEV (reference sequence).

Material: peripheral blood. The chain joins TRBV27 to TRBJ1-5, with D tentatively TRBD1 (6 bases). The source is a man aged 70-80 years with active or convalescent COVID-19. DNA for the CDR3: TGTGCCAGCAGTCTTTACAGGGGCAATCAGCCCCAGCATTTT. Translated: CASSLYRGNQPQHF.